Following are 23 T cell receptor beta chains from one sample sequenced in a study of siplizumab effects on memory and regulatory T cells. Measured with immunoSEQ multiplex PCR; TCRdb has only the in-frame clones, and not every one. The data contain approximately 3,000 clones, about half of them singletons. The mixed lymphocyte reaction cells were cocultured at 37°C for approximately 6 days. These receptors are not linked to any known antigen. Sequenced material: CFSE-low (dividing) CD4+ T cells sorted from an allogeneic mixed lymphocyte reaction. Source of these receptors: a human donor in good health; the cells came from an allogeneic mixed lymphocyte reaction.

The count of this clone is one. The V call is TRBV1, the J call TRBJ2-1; the table's D call, TRBD1, has no DNA check behind it. TRBV1 is described as a pseudogene. The CDR3 length is 17 residues. DNA for the CDR3: TGCACCAGCAGCCAACCCATCTGGGGGCGCTCCTACAATGAGCAGTTCTTC. Residues: CTSSQPIWGRSYNEQFF.

CDR3 nucleotides: TGCGCCAGCAGCTTGGTCGGAGGGGGGAACACTGAAGCTTTCTTT. It specifies CASSLVGGGNTEAFF. The chain carries TRBV5-1 and TRBJ1-1; D is possibly TRBD1 (6 bases). V lost 0 bases and J 1 base, leaving 10 bases between the germline ends. CDR3 length equals 15 residues. Germline V gene lookup returns CDR1 SGHRS and CDR2 YFSETQ.

By sample share, this clone is medium-sized (0.01 to 0.1%). V gene TRBV27 combines with J gene TRBJ1-4; D uncertain. Germline V gene sequence: CDR1 MNHEY, CDR2 SMNVEV (reference sequence). This CDR3 is 15 amino acids long. The ends were cut back, 5 bases at V and 0 bases at J, with 10 bases in the middle. The CDR3 sequence: CASSPFTATNEKLFF. As DNA, the CDR3 is TGTGCCAGCAGTCCCTTCACTGCAACTAATGAAAAACTGTTTTTT.

By proportion, this clone is large (0.1 to 1%). This chain uses TRBV5-1 with TRBJ1-5; 7 bases line up with TRBD1. Germline V gives CDR1 SGHRS, CDR2 YFSETQ. The CDR3 is 13 amino acids. J gave up 6 bases and V 0 bases, and 0 bases lay outside the gene matches. CDR3 loop: CASSLDRGQPQHF. The CDR3 DNA reads TGCGCCAGCAGCTTGGACAGGGGTCAGCCCCAGCATTTT.

This clone was seen more than once but under ten times. The V gene is TRBV2, the J gene TRBJ1-3; D call uncertain. Trimming took 6 bases from V and 0 from J, leaving 9 bases between them. Germline V gene lookup returns CDR1 SNHLY and CDR2 FYNNEI. CDR3 length: 14 amino acids. For the CDR3, the DNA is TGTGCCAGCAGGCTGGCGGTCTCTGGAAACACCATATATTTT. The encoded protein is CASRLAVSGNTIYF.

This rearrangement joins TRBV19 to TRBJ1-2; tentatively, D is TRBD1 (6 bases). The V gene's germline CDR1 is LNHDA and CDR2 SQIVND (reference sequence). Between the trimmed V and J ends, which lost 7 bases and 4 bases, there was a span of 16 bases. There are 14 residues in the CDR3. This CDR3 reads CASTNPDRFYGYTF. DNA for the CDR3: TGTGCCAGTACCAACCCCGACAGGTTCTATGGCTACACCTTC.

This clone was found a few times. The chain joins TRBV2 to TRBJ1-5; D is undetermined. The CDR3 runs to 14 residues. The V end lost 2 bases, the J end lost 1 base, and 6 bases lay between the germline ends. Germline values: CDR1 SNHLY, CDR2 FYNNEI. CDR3 region: CASSESVSNQPQHF. CDR3 in DNA: TGTGCCAGCAGTGAATCAGTCAGCAATCAGCCCCAGCATTTT.

This clone was seen just once. The rearrangement links TRBV9 to TRBJ2-3; no firm D call. Germline CDR1 SGDLS, CDR2 YYNGEE. Trimming cost V 0 bases and J 4 bases, with 6 bases left between them. The CDR3 is made up of 13 amino acids. CDR3 residues: CASSVDPADTQYF. The CDR3 DNA sequence: TGTGCCAGCAGCGTAGATCCGGCAGATACGCAGTATTTT.

The rearrangement joins TRBV6-1 to TRBJ2-3, with 12 bases lining up with TRBD1. In germline, CDR1 is MNHNS, CDR2 SASEGT. CDR3 length: 14 residues. Losses at the gene ends were 6 bases for V and 6 bases for J; bases not matched to a gene: 4. The CDR3 spells CASSRDRGLDTQYF. CDR3 DNA: TGTGCCAGCAGCCGGGACAGGGGGCTGGATACGCAGTATTTT.

The chain recombines TRBV5-4 with TRBJ2-1; possibly TRBD1 for D (6 bases). The CDR3 extends over 15 amino acids. Germline V gives CDR1 SGHNT, CDR2 YYREEE (reference sequence). With 0 bases removed from V and 4 bases from J, the gap between germline ends came to 11 bases. The CDR3: CASSLAVGQYNEQFF. The CDR3 nucleotides are TGTGCCAGCAGCTTGGCAGTCGGACAGTACAATGAGCAGTTCTTC. Full variable domain (outside the CDR3, taken from reference TRBV5-4 and TRBJ2-1): ETGVTQSPTHLIKTRGQQVTLRCSSQSGHNTVSWYQQALGQGPQFIFQYYREEENGRGNFPPRFSGLQFPNYSSELNVNALELDDSALYLCASSLAVGQYNEQFFGPGTRLTVL.

The CDR3 spells CASSLHNEQFF. The CDR3 DNA reads TGTGCCAGCAGCCTCCACAATGAGCAGTTCTTC. The V call is TRBV2, the J call TRBJ2-1; D gene uncertain. Germline assignment: CDR1 SNHLY and CDR2 FYNNEI. This CDR3 is built from 11 residues. V was trimmed by 6 bases and J by 5 bases, leaving 5 bases between them. Combining the CDR3 with reference TRBV2 and TRBJ2-1 gives the whole variable domain EPEVTQTPSHQVTQMGQEVILRCVPISNHLYFYWYRQILGQKVEFLVSFYNNEISEKSEIFDDQFSVERPDGSNFTLKIRSTKLEDSAMYFCASSLHNEQFFGPGTRLTVL.

This rearrangement joins TRBV10-3 to TRBJ1-1; D is unresolved. The CDR3 length is 12 residues. Deletions cut 4 bases from V and 11 bases from J, with 14 bases between. Germline CDR1 reads ENHRY; CDR2 reads SYGVKD. CDR3: CAISASSLGAFF. DNA for the CDR3: TGTGCCATCAGTGCTTCTAGCCTGGGGGCTTTCTTT.

The gene calls are TRBV2 and TRBJ2-5; 8 bases line up with TRBD2. The CDR3 sequence is 12 residues long. V was pared by 10 bases and J by 5 bases, with 6 bases of the junction left unmatched. CDR1 and CDR2 (germline): SNHLY, FYNNEI. CDR3 sequence: CATFRGGETQYF. CDR3 in DNA: TGTGCCACCTTCCGGGGGGGGGAGACCCAGTACTTC.

The rearrangement uses TRBV7-3 and TRBJ2-7, with D uncertain. Trimming shortened V by 2 bases and J by 6 bases, and 5 bases separated the two germline ends. This CDR3 spans 11 amino acids. Germline V CDR1 and CDR2: SGHTA, FQGTGA. CDR3 nucleotides: TGTGCCAGCAGCTTATCCGGCGAGCAGTACTTC. Its protein is CASSLSGEQYF.

The sample holds one count of this clone. J is TRBJ2-7 and V is TRBV7-9; no firm D call. The germline CDR1 and CDR2 sequences are SEHNR and FQNEAQ (reference sequence). V shed 6 bases and J shed 4 bases, with 10 bases lying between them. This CDR3 is built from 12 residues. CDR3 residues: CASSDGVYEQYF. CDR3 DNA: TGTGCCAGCAGTGATGGGGTATACGAGCAGTACTTC.

This clone was observed a few times. J is TRBJ2-7 and V is TRBV7-2; 9 bases agree with TRBD1. After removal of 5 bases from V and 2 bases from J, the junction contained 7 bases not matched to a gene. The CDR3 extends over 15 amino acids. Germline loops: CDR1 SGHTA, CDR2 FQGNSA. As DNA, the CDR3 is TGTGCCAGCAGCGCCCGGGGACAGGGACCCTACGAGCAGTACTTC. Translating gives CASSARGQGPYEQYF.

This clone was picked up a small number of times. The genes are TRBV6-5 and TRBJ1-1; possibly TRBD1 for D (6 bases). V lost 4 bases to trimming and J lost 0 bases, with 9 bases between them. Per the germline V gene, CDR1 is MNHEY and CDR2 is SVGAGI. The CDR3 covers 14 residues. The CDR3: CASSFRGVNTEAFF. The CDR3 nucleotides are TGTGCCAGCAGTTTCAGGGGAGTGAACACTGAAGCTTTCTTT.

The chain combines TRBV7-2 with TRBJ1-1; the D is unclear. The germline V gene encodes CDR1 SGHTA and CDR2 FQGNSA. Trimming removed 5 bases from V and 6 bases from J, with 7 bases in between. The CDR3 runs 11 residues. CDR3 coding DNA: TGTGCCAGCAGCCAAGCCTCTGAAGCTTTCTTT. It is translated as CASSQASEAFF.

This chain uses TRBV30 with TRBJ2-3; D gene uncertain. V was clipped by 0 bases and J by 9 bases, with 10 bases between them. CDR1 is GTSNPN, CDR2 SVGIG, per germline (reference sequence). The CDR3 sequence is 12 residues long. CDR3 amino acids: CAWSVLGGTQYF. The CDR3 bases are TGTGCCTGGAGTGTACTGGGCGGAACGCAGTATTTT.

The CDR3 DNA is TGTGCCAGCAGCCGCTGGGGAGGCTATAGCAATCAGCCCCAGCATTTT. This translates into CASSRWGGYSNQPQHF. The chain joins TRBV7-2 to TRBJ1-5; D call uncertain. Germline V gives CDR1 SGHTA, CDR2 FQGNSA. Deletions cut 5 bases from V and 0 bases from J, with 14 bases between. CDR3 length: 16 residues. The full variable domain, rest sourced from reference TRBV7-2 and TRBJ1-5, is GAGVSQSPSNKVTEKGKDVELRCDPISGHTALYWYRQSLGQGLEFLIYFQGNSAPDKSGLPSDRFSAERTGGSVSTLTIQRTQQEDSAVYLCASSRWGGYSNQPQHFGDGTRLSIL.

CDR3 DNA: TGCAGCGTTGCCAAGGGGACAGGGTATGAAAAACTGTTTTTT. Translation: CSVAKGTGYEKLFF. The chain has TRBV29-1 and TRBJ1-4; the match to TRBD1 covers 9 bases. Germline assignment: CDR1 SQVTM and CDR2 ANQGSEA. The CDR3 spans 14 residues. V shed 4 bases, J shed 6 bases, and the junction held 6 bases outside the gene matches.

This clone appeared a few times. CDR3: CASSLLGTGDNFGYTF. The CDR3 DNA follows: TGTGCCAGCAGTTTATTAGGGACAGGGGATAATTTTGGCTACACCTTC. The chain combines TRBV28 with TRBJ1-2; 10 bases line up with TRBD1. The CDR3 is 16 residues long. V shed 1 base and J 7 bases; nucleotides not matched to a gene: 9. Germline V CDR1 and CDR2: MDHEN, SYDVKM.

The sample holds one count of this clone. V usage is TRBV11-1 and J usage is TRBJ1-4; no firm D call. Germline-derived CDR1 and CDR2 are SGHAT and FQDESV (reference sequence). V shed 3 bases and J shed 5 bases, with 13 bases lying between them. This CDR3 is 15 amino acids long. CDR3: CASSFRGDFNEKLFF. The CDR3 DNA reads TGTGCCAGCAGCTTTCGGGGTGATTTCAATGAAAAACTGTTTTTT.